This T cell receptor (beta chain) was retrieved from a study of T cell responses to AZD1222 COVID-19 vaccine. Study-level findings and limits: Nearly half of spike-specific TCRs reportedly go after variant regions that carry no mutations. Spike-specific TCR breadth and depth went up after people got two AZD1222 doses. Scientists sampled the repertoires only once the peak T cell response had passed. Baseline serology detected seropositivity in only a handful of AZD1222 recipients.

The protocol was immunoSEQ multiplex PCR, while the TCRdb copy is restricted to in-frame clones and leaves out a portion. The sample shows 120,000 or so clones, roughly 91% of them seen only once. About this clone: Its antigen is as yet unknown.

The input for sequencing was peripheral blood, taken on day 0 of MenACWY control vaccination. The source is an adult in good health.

The CDR3 DNA follows: TGTGCCATCAGTGAGTCGGGCAGGGGGTACAATGAGCAGTTCTTC. Translating it yields CAISESGRGYNEQFF. The rearrangement joins TRBV10-3 to TRBJ2-1; 7 bases map to TRBD1. Germline CDR1 reads ENHRY; CDR2 reads SYGVKD. The CDR3 has 15 residues. V gave up 0 bases and J gave up 4 bases; unmatched junction bases: 3.